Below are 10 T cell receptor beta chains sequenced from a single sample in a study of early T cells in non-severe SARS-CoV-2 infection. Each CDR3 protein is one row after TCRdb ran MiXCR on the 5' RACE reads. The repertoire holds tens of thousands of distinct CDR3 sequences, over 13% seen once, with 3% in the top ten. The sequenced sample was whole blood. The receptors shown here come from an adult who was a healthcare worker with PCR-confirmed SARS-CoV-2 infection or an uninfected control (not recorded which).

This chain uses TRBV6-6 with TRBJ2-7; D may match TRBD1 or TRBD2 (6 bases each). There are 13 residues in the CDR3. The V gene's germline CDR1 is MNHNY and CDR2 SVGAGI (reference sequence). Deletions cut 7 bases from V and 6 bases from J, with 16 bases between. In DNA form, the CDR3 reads TGTGCCAGCACCCGGGGGCGATACCCCGAGCAGTACTTC. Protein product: CASTRGRYPEQYF.

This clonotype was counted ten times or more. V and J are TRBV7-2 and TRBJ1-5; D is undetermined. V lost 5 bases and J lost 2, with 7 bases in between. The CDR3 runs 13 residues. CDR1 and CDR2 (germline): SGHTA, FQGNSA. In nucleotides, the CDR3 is TGTGCCAGCAGCCTATACGGCAATCAGCCCCAGCATTTT. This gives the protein CASSLYGNQPQHF.

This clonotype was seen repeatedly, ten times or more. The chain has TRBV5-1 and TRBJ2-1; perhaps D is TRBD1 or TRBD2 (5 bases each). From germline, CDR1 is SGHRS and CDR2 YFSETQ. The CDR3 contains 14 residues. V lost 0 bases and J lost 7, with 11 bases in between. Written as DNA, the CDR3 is TGCGCCAGCAGCTTGGTATCAGGGACGAATGAGCAGTTCTTC. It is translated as CASSLVSGTNEQFF.

The CDR3 sequence: CASSEDEKTEAFF. The CDR3 DNA reads as TGTGCCAGCAGTGAAGACGAAAAAACTGAAGCTTTCTTT. The rearrangement uses TRBV6-1 and TRBJ1-1; D is unresolved. V dropped 1 base and J dropped 5 bases, with 8 bases sitting between them. Per germline, CDR1 MNHNS and CDR2 SASEGT. CDR3 length: 13 residues.

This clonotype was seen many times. The CDR3 bases are TGTGCCAGCAGCCTTCTAGGACAGCTCTCTGGGGCCAACGTCCTGACTTTC. Translated, it gives CASSLLGQLSGANVLTF. The genes are TRBV7-2 and TRBJ2-6, with D tentatively TRBD1 (6 bases). CDR1 is SGHTA and CDR2 is FQGNSA in the germline V gene. Trimming took 5 bases from V and 0 from J, leaving 14 bases between them. This CDR3 has 17 amino acids.

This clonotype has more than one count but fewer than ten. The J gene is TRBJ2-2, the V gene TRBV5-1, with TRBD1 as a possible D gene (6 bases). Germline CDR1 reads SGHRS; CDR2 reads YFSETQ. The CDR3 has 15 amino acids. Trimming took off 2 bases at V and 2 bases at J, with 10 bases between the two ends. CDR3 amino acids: CASSFRGRNTGELFF. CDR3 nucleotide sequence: TGCGCCAGCAGCTTCAGGGGAAGAAACACCGGGGAGCTGTTTTTT.

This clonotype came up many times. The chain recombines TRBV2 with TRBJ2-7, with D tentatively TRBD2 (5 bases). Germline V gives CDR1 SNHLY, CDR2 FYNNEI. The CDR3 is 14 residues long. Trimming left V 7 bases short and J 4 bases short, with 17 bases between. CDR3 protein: CASMSASGVYEQYF. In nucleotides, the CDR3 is TGTGCCAGCATGTCGGCCAGCGGAGTATACGAGCAGTACTTC.

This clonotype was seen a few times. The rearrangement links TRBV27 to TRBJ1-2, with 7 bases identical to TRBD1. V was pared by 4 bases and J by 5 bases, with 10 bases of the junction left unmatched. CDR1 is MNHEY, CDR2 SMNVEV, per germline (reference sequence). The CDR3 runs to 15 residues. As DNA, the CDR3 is TGTGCCAGCAGTTATAACGAGGGGGCTTCGTATGGCTACACCTTC. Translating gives CASSYNEGASYGYTF.

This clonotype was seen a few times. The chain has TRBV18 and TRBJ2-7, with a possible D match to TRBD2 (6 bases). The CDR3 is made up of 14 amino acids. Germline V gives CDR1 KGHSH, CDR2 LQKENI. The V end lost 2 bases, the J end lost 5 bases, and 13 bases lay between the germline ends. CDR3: CASSPMDGGDEQYF. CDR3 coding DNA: TGTGCCAGCTCACCAATGGACGGGGGTGACGAGCAGTACTTC.

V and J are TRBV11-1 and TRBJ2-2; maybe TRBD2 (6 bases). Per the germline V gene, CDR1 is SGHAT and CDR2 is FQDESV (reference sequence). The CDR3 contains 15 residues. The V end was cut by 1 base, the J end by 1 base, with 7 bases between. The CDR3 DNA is TGTGCCAGCAGCTTAGTTAGCGGGAACACCGGGGAGCTGTTTTTT. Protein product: CASSLVSGNTGELFF.